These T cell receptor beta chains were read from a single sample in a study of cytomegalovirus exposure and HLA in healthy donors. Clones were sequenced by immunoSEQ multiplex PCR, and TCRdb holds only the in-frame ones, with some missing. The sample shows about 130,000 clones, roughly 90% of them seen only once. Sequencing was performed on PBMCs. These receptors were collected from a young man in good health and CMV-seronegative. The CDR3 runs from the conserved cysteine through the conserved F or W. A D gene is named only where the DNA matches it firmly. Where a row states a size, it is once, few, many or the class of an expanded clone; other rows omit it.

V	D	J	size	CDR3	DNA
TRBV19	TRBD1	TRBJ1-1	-	CASRRQGNTEAFF	TGTGCCAGTAGGAGACAGGGAAACACTGAAGCTTTCTTT
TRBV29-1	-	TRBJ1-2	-	CSVNPVGGHYGYTF	TGCAGCGTGAATCCGGTGGGGGGACACTATGGCTACACCTTC
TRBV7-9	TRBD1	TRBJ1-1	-	CASSSTGGKLPEAFF	TGTGCCAGCAGCTCGACAGGGGGGAAACTCCCTGAAGCTTTCTTT
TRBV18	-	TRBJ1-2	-	CASSPLSRVNENYGYTF	TGTGCCAGCTCACCACTTTCCAGGGTGAATGAGAACTATGGCTACACCTTC
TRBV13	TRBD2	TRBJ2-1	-	CASSSTSGGAVNEQFF	TGTGCCAGCAGCTCAACGAGCGGGGGGGCGGTTAATGAGCAGTTCTTC
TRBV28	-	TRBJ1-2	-	CASSLWQNYGYTF	TGTGCCAGCAGTTTATGGCAGAACTATGGCTACACCTTC
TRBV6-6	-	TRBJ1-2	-	CASSSDGAPDLGYTF	TGTGCCAGCAGTTCGGATGGGGCGCCCGATTTGGGCTACACCTTC
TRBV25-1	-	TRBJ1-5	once	CASSGPGSHQPQHF	TGTGCCAGCAGTGGACCAGGGTCGCATCAGCCCCAGCATTTT
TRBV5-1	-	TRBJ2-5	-	CASGGGETQYF	TGCGCCAGCGGTGGAGGAGAGACCCAGTACTTC
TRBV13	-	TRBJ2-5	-	CASSWRTGQETQYF	TGTGCCAGCAGCTGGCGGACGGGACAAGAGACCCAGTACTTC
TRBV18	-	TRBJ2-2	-	CASSPASGAVTGELFF	TGTGCCAGCTCACCTGCGAGTGGGGCGGTCACCGGGGAGCTGTTTTTT
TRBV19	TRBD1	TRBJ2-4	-	CASSNRTGYEAKNIQYF	TGTGCCAGTAGTAACCGGACAGGGTACGAGGCCAAAAACATTCAGTACTTC
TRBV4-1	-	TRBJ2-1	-	CASSHLIGQGIIGYNEQFF	TGCGCCAGCAGCCATCTGATAGGGCAGGGGATCATAGGGTACAATGAGCAGTTCTTC
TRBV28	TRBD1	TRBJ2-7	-	CASSQGVRYEQYF	TGTGCCAGCAGCCAGGGGGTCCGATACGAGCAGTACTTC
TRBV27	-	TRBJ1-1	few	CASSSEGVDTEAFF	TGTGCCAGCAGTTCCGAGGGGGTGGACACTGAAGCTTTCTTT
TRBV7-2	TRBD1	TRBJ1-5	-	CASSAWTGNQPQHF	TGTGCCAGCAGCGCCTGGACAGGGAACCAGCCCCAGCATTTT
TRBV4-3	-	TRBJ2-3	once	CASSQDPTDEGPDTQYF	TGCGCCAGCAGCCAAGATCCCACAGACGAGGGCCCAGATACGCAGTATTTT
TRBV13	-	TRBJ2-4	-	CASSSDSGAAKNIQYF	TGTGCCAGCAGCAGCGATTCAGGGGCTGCCAAAAACATTCAGTACTTC
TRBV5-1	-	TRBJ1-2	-	CASSLQNYGYTF	TGCGCCAGCAGCTTACAGAACTATGGCTACACCTTC
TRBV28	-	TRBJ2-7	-	CASRGAPSYEQYF	TGTGCCAGCAGAGGGGCCCCCTCCTACGAGCAGTACTTC
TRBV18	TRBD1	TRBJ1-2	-	CASSHMGDRPTPKNGYTF	TGTGCCAGCTCTCATATGGGGGACAGGCCGACCCCTAAGAATGGCTACACCTTC
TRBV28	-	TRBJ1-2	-	CASRPTLQGRGYGYTF	TGTGCCAGCAGACCAACCCTACAGGGAAGGGGCTATGGCTACACCTTC
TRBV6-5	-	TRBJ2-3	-	CASSSTGSTDTQYF	TGTGCCAGCAGTTCGACGGGTAGCACAGATACGCAGTATTTT
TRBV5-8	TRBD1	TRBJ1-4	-	CASRYFGTGFF	TGTGCCAGCCGTTATTTCGGGACAGGGTTTTTT
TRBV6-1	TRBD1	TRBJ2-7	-	CASRQSGQGAGEQYF	TGTGCCAGCAGGCAATCGGGACAGGGGGCAGGTGAGCAGTACTTC
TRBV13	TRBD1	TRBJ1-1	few	CASSLAQGAYIEAFF	TGTGCCAGCAGCTTAGCACAGGGGGCGTATATTGAAGCTTTCTTT
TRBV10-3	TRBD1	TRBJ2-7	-	CAISGQGVIYEQYF	TGTGCCATCAGTGGGCAGGGGGTGATCTACGAGCAGTACTTC
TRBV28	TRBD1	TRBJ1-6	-	CASSFSRQGGSSPLHF	TGTGCCAGCAGTTTCTCTCGACAGGGGGGTAGTTCACCCCTCCACTTT
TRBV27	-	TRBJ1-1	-	CASSPNQFEAFF	TGTGCCAGCAGTCCCAATCAGTTTGAAGCTTTCTTT
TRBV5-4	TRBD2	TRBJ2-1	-	CASSSRTSYNEQFF	TGTGCCAGCAGCTCTCGGACTAGCTATAATGAGCAGTTCTTC
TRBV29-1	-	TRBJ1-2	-	CSVEDPATHRSYGYTF	TGCAGCGTTGAAGATCCCGCCACCCATCGGTCCTATGGCTACACCTTC
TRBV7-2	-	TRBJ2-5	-	CASSFPTGAARYQETQYF	TGTGCCAGCAGCTTCCCGACTGGGGCGGCCCGGTACCAAGAGACCCAGTACTTC
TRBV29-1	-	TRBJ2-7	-	CSARDIKYEQYF	TGCAGCGCCAGGGACATAAAATACGAGCAGTACTTC
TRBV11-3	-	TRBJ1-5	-	CASSHPSIANLNQPQHF	TGTGCCAGCAGCCACCCTTCGATAGCCAACCTTAATCAGCCCCAGCATTTT
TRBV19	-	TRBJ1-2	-	CASSINLENRGYGYTF	TGTGCCAGTAGTATTAACCTGGAAAACCGAGGCTATGGCTACACCTTC
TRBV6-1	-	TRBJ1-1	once	CASSAGWSTEAFF	TGTGCCAGCAGTGCAGGGTGGAGCACTGAAGCTTTCTTT
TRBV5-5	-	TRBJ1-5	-	CASSRTQTSNQPQHF	TGTGCCAGCAGCCGGACACAAACTAGCAATCAGCCCCAGCATTTT
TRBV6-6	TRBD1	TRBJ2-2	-	CASIGQGTTGELFF	TGTGCCAGCATTGGACAGGGAACCACCGGGGAGCTGTTTTTT
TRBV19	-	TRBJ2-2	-	CASSVREGSGELFF	TGTGCCAGTAGTGTGCGGGAAGGGTCCGGGGAGCTGTTTTTT
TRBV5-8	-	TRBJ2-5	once	CASSGLGGLQETQYF	TGTGCCAGCAGCGGTCTTGGGGGCCTTCAAGAGACCCAGTACTTC
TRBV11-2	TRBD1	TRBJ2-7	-	CASTPRTGPGEQYF	TGTGCCAGCACCCCCCGGACAGGGCCCGGGGAGCAGTACTTC
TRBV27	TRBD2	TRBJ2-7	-	CASKVVAGPSPYEQYF	TGTGCCAGCAAGGTGGTAGCGGGGCCGAGTCCCTACGAGCAGTACTTC
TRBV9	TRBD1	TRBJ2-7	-	CASSVGQGGYYEQYF	TGTGCCAGCAGCGTAGGACAGGGGGGGTACTACGAGCAGTACTTC
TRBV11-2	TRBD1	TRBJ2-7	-	CASSPLRDRGPYEQYF	TGTGCCAGCAGCCCACTCCGGGACAGGGGGCCCTACGAGCAGTACTTC
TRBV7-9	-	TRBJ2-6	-	CASSFRGAGANVLTF	TGTGCCAGCAGCTTCAGGGGTGCTGGGGCCAACGTCCTGACTTTC
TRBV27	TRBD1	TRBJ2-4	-	CASSPTGGNIQYF	TGTGCCAGCAGCCCAACAGGGGGGAACATTCAGTACTTC
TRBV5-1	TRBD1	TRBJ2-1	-	CASSLAGQGSNEQFF	TGCGCCAGCAGCTTGGCCGGACAGGGGAGTAATGAGCAGTTCTTC
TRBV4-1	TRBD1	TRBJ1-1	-	CASSQDPGGNTEAFF	TGCGCCAGCAGCCAAGACCCAGGGGGAAACACTGAAGCTTTCTTT
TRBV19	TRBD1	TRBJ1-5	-	CASNPQGASNQPQHF	TGTGCCAGTAACCCACAGGGGGCGAGCAATCAGCCCCAGCATTTT
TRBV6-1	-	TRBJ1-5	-	CASSGARGASQPQHF	TGTGCCAGCAGTGGGGCCCGGGGGGCAAGCCAGCCCCAGCATTTT
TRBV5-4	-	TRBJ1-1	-	CASSFPGSEAFF	TGTGCCAGCAGCTTCCCCGGGAGTGAAGCTTTCTTT
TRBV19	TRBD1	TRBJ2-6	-	CASSLTIRDRLPPGANVLTF	TGTGCCAGTAGTCTTACTATCCGGGACAGGCTACCGCCTGGGGCCAACGTCCTGACTTTC
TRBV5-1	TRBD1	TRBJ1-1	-	CASSFGTVNTEAFF	TGCGCCAGCAGCTTCGGGACAGTGAACACTGAAGCTTTCTTT
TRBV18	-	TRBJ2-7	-	CASSLTTGQRDEQYF	TGTGCCAGCTCCCTTACGACCGGGCAGAGGGACGAGCAGTACTTC
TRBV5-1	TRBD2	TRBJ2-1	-	CASSSTSGDYNEQFF	TGCGCCAGCAGCTCGACTAGCGGGGACTACAATGAGCAGTTCTTC